These 32 T cell receptor beta chains came from one sample sequenced in a study of PD-1 blockade in classical Hodgkin lymphoma. Every patient was affected by relapse after autologous stem cell transplantation, while exposure to brentuximab vedotin was not uniform. Negative selection with magnetic separation was used to purify CD4+ T cells from thawed PBMCs. Produced via immunoSEQ multiplex PCR; TCRdb's table is partial and in-frame only. The profile shows about 30,000 clones, 85% of them singletons. This sample comprised CD4+ T cells from blood, obtained at baseline. The source is a human donor with classical Hodgkin lymphoma.

This clone was detected a few times. V gene TRBV10-2 combines with J gene TRBJ1-2; 7 bases align to TRBD1. The germline CDR1 and CDR2 sequences are WSHSY and SAAADI. The V and J ends lost 5 bases and 8 bases, in that order; junction bases with no gene match: 8. The CDR3 is 13 residues long. CDR3 in amino acids: CASSPTGARGYTF. The CDR3, as DNA: TGCGCCAGCAGTCCCACAGGGGCCAGAGGCTACACCTTC.

The V and J genes are TRBV5-1 and TRBJ2-7, with 7 bases fitting TRBD2. The V and J ends lost 2 bases and 2 bases, in that order; junction bases with no gene match: 7. Germline loops: CDR1 SGHRS, CDR2 YFSETQ. The CDR3 is made up of 15 amino acids. The CDR3 protein is CASSLGGSSTYEQYF. The CDR3 DNA is TGCGCCAGCAGCTTAGGCGGGAGCTCGACCTACGAGCAGTACTTC. Looking up the rest from reference TRBV5-1 and TRBJ2-7 gives the full variable domain: KAGVTQTPRYLIKTRGQQVTLSCSPISGHRSVSWYQQTPGQGLQFLFEYFSETQRNKGNFPGRFSGRQFSNSRSEMNVSTLELGDSALYLCASSLGGSSTYEQYFGPGTRLTVT.

The J gene is TRBJ1-2, the V gene TRBV19, with 12 positions matching TRBD1. This CDR3 region has 15 residues. CDR1 is LNHDA and CDR2 is SQIVND in the germline V gene (reference sequence). V was pared by 4 bases and J by 6 bases, with 6 bases of the junction left unmatched. CDR3 nucleotides: TGTGCCAGTAGTACCCGGGACAGGGGGCACAATGGCTACACCTTC. Its protein product is CASSTRDRGHNGYTF.

V is TRBV27 and J is TRBJ1-1; possible D gene TRBD1, 5 bases. The CDR3 consists of 16 residues. The V gene lost 5 bases and the J gene lost 0 bases, with 16 bases spanning the gap. CDR1 is MNHEY, CDR2 SMNVEV, per germline (reference sequence). CDR3 residues: CASSPGLGGVNTEAFF. The CDR3 DNA reads as TGTGCCAGCAGTCCCGGATTGGGGGGGGTGAACACTGAAGCTTTCTTT.

V and J are TRBV4-1 and TRBJ1-1, with D uncertain. The germline V gene has CDR1 MGHRA and CDR2 YSYEKL. Trimming stripped 1 base from V and 0 bases from J, with 15 bases between. CDR3 length: 17 amino acids. The CDR3 is CASSQADGRPMNTEAFF. The DNA for the CDR3 is TGCGCCAGCAGCCAAGCAGACGGCCGACCCATGAACACTGAAGCTTTCTTT.

CDR3 DNA: TGTGCCAGCAGTGAAGGATTCGTGAGCTACGAGCAGTACTTC. This gives the protein CASSEGFVSYEQYF. V and J are TRBV6-1 and TRBJ2-7; D ambiguous. The CDR3 loop spans 14 amino acids. In germline, CDR1 is MNHNS, CDR2 SASEGT. V was cut by 1 base and J by 3 bases, with 10 bases left in between.

V gene TRBV12-5 combines with J gene TRBJ2-1; 10 positions match TRBD2. This CDR3 is built from 17 residues. Germline lookup yields CDR1 LGHNT and CDR2 FRNRAP. The V segment lost 4 bases and the J segment 0 bases; nucleotides outside the gene matches: 6. The CDR3: CASGSPTSGYSYNEQFF. For the CDR3, the DNA is TGTGCTAGTGGTTCCCCGACTAGCGGGTACTCCTACAATGAGCAGTTCTTC. The whole variable domain, remainder taken from reference TRBV12-5 and TRBJ2-1, is DARVTQTPRHKVTEMGQEVTMRCQPILGHNTVFWYRQTMMQGLELLAYFRNRAPLDDSGMPKDRFSAEMPDATLATLKIQPSEPRDSAVYFCASGSPTSGYSYNEQFFGPGTRLTVL.

J is TRBJ2-5 and V is TRBV7-9; possible D gene TRBD1, 5 bases. Germline V gives CDR1 SEHNR, CDR2 FQNEAQ (reference sequence). This CDR3 is 11 amino acids long. V was clipped by 5 bases and J by 5 bases, with 6 bases between them. The CDR3 DNA reads TGTGCCAGCAGCCCAGGGGAGACCCAGTACTTC. Protein: CASSPGETQYF. The full variable domain, its missing parts supplied by reference TRBV7-9 and TRBJ2-5, is DTGVSQNPRHKITKRGQNVTFRCDPISEHNRLYWYRQTLGQGPEFLTYFQNEAQLEKSRLLSDRFSAERPKGSFSTLEIQRTEQGDSAMYLCASSPGETQYFGPGTRLLVL.

This chain links TRBV6-5 with TRBJ2-3; 7 bases match TRBD1. V was clipped by 4 bases and J by 2 bases; unmatched bases: 3. This CDR3 is 14 amino acids long. In germline, CDR1 is MNHEY, CDR2 SVGAGI. CDR3 sequence (DNA): TGTGCCAGCAGTTTGGACAGGTCCACAGATACGCAGTATTTT. This encodes CASSLDRSTDTQYF.

V and J are TRBV5-1 and TRBJ2-3; D remains unclear. The CDR3 extends over 14 amino acids. Germline V CDR1 and CDR2: SGHRS, YFSETQ. The germline V and J ends were trimmed by 0 bases and 2 bases, with 7 bases remaining between them. CDR3 DNA sequence: TGCGCCAGCAGCTTGGGGGAAGTCACAGATACGCAGTATTTT. Its protein is CASSLGEVTDTQYF.

The chain joins TRBV6-5 to TRBJ1-2; 7 nucleotides agree with TRBD1. The CDR3 is 13 residues long. Trimming took 10 bases from V and 2 from J; bases not matched to a gene: 7. Germline CDR1 reads MNHEY; CDR2 reads SVGAGI. The CDR3 nucleotides are TGTGCCACTTGGAGACAGGGAAACTATGGCTACACCTTC. It codes for CATWRQGNYGYTF.

This clone was counted between two and nine times. The genes are TRBV4-1 and TRBJ1-4; D unclear. The germline CDR1 and CDR2 sequences are MGHRA and YSYEKL. Trimming left V 0 bases short and J 4 bases short, with 12 bases between. The CDR3 runs 16 residues. CDR3 residues: CASSQDHNSFNEKLFF. The CDR3 DNA reads as TGCGCCAGCAGCCAAGATCATAACAGCTTTAATGAAAAACTGTTTTTT.

This clone was recorded once. This chain uses TRBV7-9 with TRBJ1-2; no firm D call. Trimming took 5 bases from V and 6 from J, leaving 28 bases between them. Per the germline V gene, CDR1 is SEHNR and CDR2 is FQNEAQ (reference sequence). The length of the CDR3 is 18 residues. The CDR3 nucleotides read TGTGCCAGCAGCCCAAAGGGAAATCTCGGGGTTTCGTCTGATGGCTACACCTTC. Residues: CASSPKGNLGVSSDGYTF.

This clone was counted between two and nine times. This chain uses TRBV29-1 with TRBJ2-7, with a weak D call TRBD2 (6 bases). Looked up from germline, CDR1 is SQVTM and CDR2 is ANQGSEA. The V end was cut by 6 bases, the J end by 3 bases, with 21 bases between. There are 15 residues in the CDR3. This CDR3 is CSVWVGGEPIYEQYF. The CDR3 coding sequence is TGCAGCGTGTGGGTCGGCGGGGAGCCCATCTACGAGCAGTACTTC.

This sequence joins TRBV14 and TRBJ2-5, with 10 bases matching TRBD2. The germline CDR1 and CDR2 sequences are SGHDN and FVKESK. Trimming cost V 4 bases and J 1 base; bases outside gene matches: 12. There are 18 residues in the CDR3. CDR3 nucleotides: TGTGCCAGCAGCCTAGGATATTTAGCGGGAGGTGCCCAAGAGACCCAGTACTTC. Translated, it gives CASSLGYLAGGAQETQYF.

This rearrangement joins TRBV19 to TRBJ1-2; possibly TRBD1 for D (6 bases). The CDR3 contains 16 residues. V was clipped by 6 bases and J by 0 bases, with 17 bases between them. Per germline, CDR1 LNHDA and CDR2 SQIVND (reference sequence). The CDR3 reads CASRTLGGPANYGYTF. Written as DNA, the CDR3 is TGTGCCAGTAGAACATTGGGGGGGCCAGCTAACTATGGCTACACCTTC.

This chain connects TRBV11-2 to TRBJ2-7; D might be TRBD1 (5 bases). From germline, CDR1 is SGHAT and CDR2 FQNNGV. V lost 1 base, J lost 3 bases, and 16 bases lay in between. The CDR3 runs 16 residues. CDR3 residues: CASSLAADRNNYEQYF. Written as DNA, the CDR3 is TGTGCCAGCAGCTTAGCGGCCGACAGAAATAACTACGAGCAGTACTTC. Variable domain in full (rest from reference TRBV11-2 and TRBJ2-7): EAGVAQSPRYKIIEKRQSVAFWCNPISGHATLYWYQQILGQGPKLLIQFQNNGVVDDSQLPKDRFSAERLKGVDSTLKIQPAKLEDSAVYLCASSLAADRNNYEQYFGPGTRLTVT.

This clone appeared a single time. The chain is built from TRBV2 and TRBJ2-7, with unresolved D. The CDR3 has 15 residues. Trimming took off 6 bases at V and 2 bases at J, with 17 bases between the two ends. The V gene's germline CDR1 is SNHLY and CDR2 FYNNEI. CDR3 sequence: CASRTDPSRTYEQYF. CDR3 sequence (DNA): TGTGCCAGCAGAACGGACCCATCGCGGACCTACGAGCAGTACTTC.

The CDR3 reads CASSLPSEGIHEQYF. CDR3 nucleotide sequence: TGTGCCAGTAGTCTCCCCTCGGAGGGGATCCACGAGCAGTACTTC. This chain connects TRBV19 to TRBJ2-7; maybe TRBD2 (6 bases). Looked up from germline, CDR1 is LNHDA and CDR2 is SQIVND (reference sequence). The V gene lost 5 bases and the J gene lost 5 bases, with 19 bases spanning the gap. The CDR3 loop spans 15 amino acids.

The V gene is TRBV7-2, the J gene TRBJ2-7; the match to TRBD2 covers 9 bases. Germline CDR1 is SGHTA and CDR2 is FQGNSA. The CDR3 loop spans 15 amino acids. After removal of 0 bases from V and 5 bases from J, the junction contained 5 bases not matched to a gene. The CDR3 protein is CASSLAVTSGNEQYF. The CDR3 DNA sequence: TGTGCCAGCAGCTTAGCCGTGACTAGCGGAAACGAGCAGTACTTC. Variable domain in full (rest from reference TRBV7-2 and TRBJ2-7): GAGVSQSPSNKVTEKGKDVELRCDPISGHTALYWYRQSLGQGLEFLIYFQGNSAPDKSGLPSDRFSAERTGGSVSTLTIQRTQQEDSAVYLCASSLAVTSGNEQYFGPGTRLTVT.

V gene TRBV25-1 combines with J gene TRBJ2-3; 13 nucleotides match TRBD2. Germline V gene data show CDR1 as MGHDK and CDR2 as SYGVNS. The CDR3 has 16 amino acids. With 4 bases clipped from V and 4 bases from J, the junction kept 5 bases outside the gene matches. Here the CDR3 DNA reads TGTGCCAGCAGTGGGAGGACTAGCGGGAGAGCAGATACGCAGTATTTT. Amino acids: CASSGRTSGRADTQYF.

This chain joins TRBV7-2 and TRBJ2-1, with D possibly TRBD1 on 7 matching bases. Germline loops: CDR1 SGHTA, CDR2 FQGNSA. There are 15 residues in the CDR3. V lost 5 bases and J lost 0, with 11 bases in between. This CDR3 is CASSLQGGSYNEQFF. CDR3 DNA sequence: TGTGCCAGCAGCCTGCAGGGGGGCTCCTACAATGAGCAGTTCTTC.

The chain links TRBV10-1 to TRBJ2-1; D is unclear. CDR3 length: 11 residues. Germline V gene data show CDR1 as WNHNN and CDR2 as SYGVQD (reference sequence). The germline V and J ends were trimmed by 4 bases and 5 bases, with 3 bases remaining between them. The CDR3, as DNA: TGCGCCAGCAGTGTCAACAATGAGCAGTTCTTC. Its translation: CASSVNNEQFF.

The chain carries TRBV11-3 and TRBJ2-1, with 8 bases that match TRBD2. The germline gives CDR1 SGHNT, CDR2 YENEEA. With V trimmed by 1 base and J by 9 bases, 14 bases remained unmatched. The CDR3 totals 17 residues. The chain's CDR3 is CASSLGRGDGRASEQFF. CDR3 nucleotide sequence: TGTGCCAGCAGCTTAGGCCGGGGGGACGGGAGGGCCTCTGAGCAGTTCTTC. Full variable domain (outside the CDR3, taken from reference TRBV11-3 and TRBJ2-1): EAGVVQSPRYKIIEKKQPVAFWCNPISGHNTLYWYLQNLGQGPELLIRYENEEAVDDSQLPKDRFSAERLKGVDSTLKIQPAELGDSAVYLCASSLGRGDGRASEQFFGPGTRLTVL.

The V gene is TRBV6-1, the J gene TRBJ1-2; weak D call: TRBD1 (5 bases). The CDR3 is 14 amino acids. V was pared by 9 bases and J by 4 bases, with 18 bases between. Per the germline V gene, CDR1 is MNHNS and CDR2 is SASEGT. This chain's CDR3 is CASSLGADSYGYTF. The CDR3, as DNA: TGTGCCAGTTCCCTAGGGGCGGACTCCTATGGCTACACCTTC.

This chain joins TRBV15 and TRBJ2-5, with D unresolved. The CDR3 has 15 amino acids. CDR1 is LNHNV and CDR2 is YYDKDF in the germline V gene (reference sequence). Deletions cut 0 bases from V and 5 bases from J, with 13 bases between. As DNA, the CDR3 is TGTGCCACCAGCAGAGATAGGTGGGGTCCGGAGACCCAGTACTTC. Translated: CATSRDRWGPETQYF.

The rearrangement links TRBV30 to TRBJ1-3, with D tentatively TRBD1 (6 bases). Trimming removed 8 bases at V and 0 bases at J, with 11 bases between. The CDR3 spans 13 residues. CDR1 and CDR2 from the germline V gene are GTSNPN and SVGIG (reference sequence). The CDR3 sequence: CAGQGPSGNTIYF. The CDR3 DNA is TGTGCCGGTCAGGGGCCCTCTGGAAACACCATATATTTT.

The V and J genes are TRBV28 and TRBJ1-2; no firm D call. The CDR3 runs 15 residues. The V and J ends lost 6 bases and 3 bases respectively, with 17 bases between them. Germline values: CDR1 MDHEN, CDR2 SYDVKM. The CDR3 DNA reads TGTGCCAGCAGAGACGGTCCACTGTCCGACTATGGCTACACCTTC. This encodes CASRDGPLSDYGYTF.

The chain links TRBV6-5 to TRBJ1-1, with TRBD1 matching 7 bases. This CDR3 is 12 amino acids long. Germline V gene sequence: CDR1 MNHEY, CDR2 SVGAGI. V shed 7 bases and J 7 bases; nucleotides not matched to a gene: 6. This chain's CDR3 is CASTQGVGEAFF. In nucleotides, the CDR3 is TGTGCCAGCACTCAGGGGGTCGGTGAAGCTTTCTTT.

The chain is built from TRBV7-9 and TRBJ2-7; 8 bases are shared with TRBD1. V dropped 0 bases and J dropped 3; count of bases not matched to a gene: 4. This CDR3 region has 15 residues. CDR1 SEHNR and CDR2 FQNEAQ come from the germline V gene (reference sequence). The CDR3 spells CASSLAGTGSYEQYF. For the CDR3, the DNA is TGTGCCAGCAGCTTAGCCGGGACAGGTAGCTACGAGCAGTACTTC.

The DNA for the CDR3 is TGCGCCAGCAGCGAACAGGGAGGGACTGAAGCTTTCTTT. Amino acid sequence: CASSEQGGTEAFF. The chain carries TRBV10-1 and TRBJ1-1; D is perhaps TRBD1 (6 bases). There are 13 residues in the CDR3. Trimming shortened V by 6 bases and J by 5 bases, and 13 bases separated the two germline ends. Germline lookup yields CDR1 WNHNN and CDR2 SYGVQD (reference sequence).

This sequence joins TRBV4-1 and TRBJ1-5, with D perhaps matching TRBD1 (5 bases). Trimming cost V 0 bases and J 7 bases, with 13 bases left between them. Per germline, CDR1 MGHRA and CDR2 YSYEKL. The CDR3 loop spans 15 amino acids. In DNA, the CDR3 is TGCGCCAGCAGCCAAGACGGGGCGAGTCTCCAGCCCCAGCATTTT. It encodes CASSQDGASLQPQHF.